This TCR beta chain emerged from a study of cytomegalovirus exposure and HLA in healthy donors. Points from the study as a whole: There were some V segments, including TRBV6-2 and TRBV6-3, excluded as indistinguishable. It was assumed in the presence/absence analyses that sequencing depth was roughly uniform across donors. An ancestry cluster, one associated with Asian ancestry, reportedly showed fewer N-insertions than the approximately 700-donor mean in a later analysis. Later work associated roughly 17,000 TCR beta sequences with HLA alleles at 0.05 false discovery rate.

V was shortened by 5 bases and J by 6 bases, with 17 bases between the two germline ends. There are 14 residues in the CDR3. CDR1 is SGHVS and CDR2 is FQNEAQ in the germline V gene. This PCR relied on a set of 60 Vbeta primers and 13 Jbeta primers. The method was immunoSEQ multiplex PCR; TCRdb's version includes in-frame clones alone and lacks a portion of them. Among under 150,000 clones listed, about 86% were seen once. Notes on this clone: Its matching antigen is unknown.

The TCR comes from a woman in her twenties or thirties in good health and CMV-seronegative. The sequenced sample was PBMCs. The J gene is TRBJ2-7, the V gene TRBV7-8, with D possibly being TRBD2 (6 bases). CDR3 sequence: CASSILGAGREQYF. CDR3 in DNA: TGTGCCAGCAGCATTCTCGGAGCGGGTCGCGAGCAGTACTTC.